A selection of T cell receptor beta chains follows, all from one sample in a study of T cells in Graves' hyperthyroidism and ophthalmopathy. Each CDR3 protein gets one entry after TCRdb re-called the multiplex PCR reads with MiXCR. The sample lists fewer than 650,000 distinct CDR3 sequences, about 14% occurring once. Sequencing was carried out using blood. The receptors stem from a woman in her thirties or forties with Graves' hyperthyroidism. CDR3s include the opening cysteine and the closing phenylalanine or tryptophan. Each record gives: V gene, J gene, clone size, D gene, CDR3 DNA, CDR3 protein. A D gene is named only where the DNA matches it firmly. The size entry is marked missing in some rows and otherwise reads once, few, many or a size class.

TRBV24-1,TRBJ1-2,many,.,TGTGCCACCAGTGATGCGCGGACGGAATATGGCTACACCTTC,CATSDARTEYGYTF
TRBV5-1,TRBJ2-2,few,TRBD2,TGCGCCAGCGGTACTAGCGGGAGAATCACCGGGGAGCTGTTTTTT,CASGTSGRITGELFF
TRBV28,TRBJ2-7,many,.,TGTGCCAGCAGCCCACCCGGTGGGGGCAGGGACTACGAGCAGTACTTC,CASSPPGGGRDYEQYF
TRBV11-2,TRBJ2-7,.,TRBD1,TGTGCCAGCAGCTCGAACAGGGGGCTTTACGAGCAGTACTTC,CASSSNRGLYEQYF
TRBV5-1,TRBJ2-5,.,.,TGCGCCAGCAGTTCCAAGGGGGCGGGAGGAGAGACCCAGTACTTC,CASSSKGAGGETQYF
TRBV7-3,TRBJ2-3,.,.,TGTGCCAGCAGCTTGTCGACAGTTCTAGATACGCAGTATTTT,CASSLSTVLDTQYF
TRBV10-1,TRBJ2-3,many,TRBD2,TGCGCCAGCAGTGAAGAGCGGGACACAGATACGCAGTATTTT,CASSEERDTDTQYF
TRBV24-1,TRBJ2-1,few,.,TGTGCCACCAGTGATGGACCGTGGGAGCAGTTCTTC,CATSDGPWEQFF
TRBV19,TRBJ2-5,.,.,TGTGCCAGTAGTATACGGACCCAAGAGACCCAGTACTTC,CASSIRTQETQYF
TRBV12-3/TRBV12-4,TRBJ2-1,few,TRBD1,TGTGCCAGCTCCGGGACAGCCTACAATGGGCAGTTCTTC,CASSGTAYNGQFF
TRBV15,TRBJ1-1,many,.,TGTGCCACCAGCAGAGGATTACGGCCAGAAGCTTTCTTT,CATSRGLRPEAFF
TRBV7-2,TRBJ2-2,many,TRBD1,TGTGCCAGCAGCGCAGGGGGCTTCGGGGAGCTGTTTTTT,CASSAGGFGELFF
TRBV2,TRBJ2-2,.,TRBD2,TGTGCCAGCGGGGGACTAGCGGGCCGGGAGCTGTTTTTT,CASGGLAGRELFF
TRBV4-1,TRBJ2-1,many,.,TGCGCCAGCAGCCAACCACTAGCCTCGATCGACAATGAGCAGTTCTTC,CASSQPLASIDNEQFF
TRBV7-4,TRBJ1-5,many,.,TGTGCCAGCAGCTTACGTCCTAATCAGCCCCAGCATTTT,CASSLRPNQPQHF
TRBV6-2/TRBV6-3,TRBJ2-1,many,TRBD2,TGTGCCAGCAGTTACGTCCCCCGACTAGCGGGCGATGAGCAGTTCTTC,CASSYVPRLAGDEQFF
TRBV2,TRBJ2-7,.,.,TGTGCCAGCAGTTACTCGGGTTATGGATCCTACGAGCAGTACTTC,CASSYSGYGSYEQYF
TRBV18,TRBJ1-1,many,.,TGTGCCAGCTCACCAGGGGACGTCGGCACTGAAGCTTTCTTT,CASSPGDVGTEAFF
TRBV10-3,TRBJ1-2,many,.,TGTGCCATCAGTGAGTCGACGTCAGGGGAAGGCGGCTACACCTTC,CAISESTSGEGGYTF
TRBV10-2,TRBJ1-1,many,.,TGCGCCAGCAGGTCCGGCAGCATGAACACTGAAGCTTTCTTT,CASRSGSMNTEAFF
TRBV7-9,TRBJ2-1,few,TRBD1,TGTGCCAGCAGCCCCGGACAGGGGGGTACCAATGAGCAGTTCTTC,CASSPGQGGTNEQFF
TRBV6-1,TRBJ2-2,many,TRBD1,TGTGCCAGCAGGTTGGGGACAGGGGGCAACACCGGGGAGCTGTTTTTT,CASRLGTGGNTGELFF
TRBV11-2,TRBJ2-1,many,.,TGTGCCAGCAGCACCCATAGCAATGAGCAGTTCTTC,CASSTHSNEQFF
TRBV12-3/TRBV12-4,TRBJ1-1,many,.,TGTGCCAGCAGCAGCCCTCGGGAGAGGGTCAGGCTGAACACTGAAGCTTTCTTT,CASSSPRERVRLNTEAFF
TRBV28,TRBJ2-3,many,.,TGTGCCAGCAGTTTCCTGGGGTTTTCCCTCACAGATACGCAGTATTTT,CASSFLGFSLTDTQYF
TRBV19,TRBJ1-1,many,.,TGTGCCAGTAGTCCCGGGAATTTTGAAGCTTTCTTT,CASSPGNFEAFF
TRBV12-3/TRBV12-4,TRBJ1-2,.,TRBD1,TGTGCCAGCAGTACCGGGACAGCAGGCGGCTACACCTTC,CASSTGTAGGYTF
TRBV5-8,TRBJ2-5,few,.,TGTGCCAGCAGCTTAGGAAGAGGGCCCCAAGAGACCCAGTACTTC,CASSLGRGPQETQYF
TRBV28,TRBJ2-4,many,.,TGTGCCAGCAGCGCCGGGCAGGGAGGCAAAAACATTCAGTACTTC,CASSAGQGGKNIQYF
TRBV12-5,TRBJ1-1,many,.,TGTGCTAGTGCTTACAGGGATAACACTGAAGCTTTCTTT,CASAYRDNTEAFF
TRBV11-2,TRBJ1-1,many,.,TGTGCCAGCAGCTTAGAGCAGGGTCCTTTGAACACTGAAGCTTTCTTT,CASSLEQGPLNTEAFF
TRBV20-1,TRBJ2-5,few,TRBD2,TGCAGTGCGCTAACTAGCGGGGGGGAGACCCAGTACTTC,CSALTSGGETQYF
TRBV28,TRBJ1-6,many,.,TGTGCCAGCAGTTTATATCTCGGGCAGGGTAATTCACCCCTCCACTTT,CASSLYLGQGNSPLHF
TRBV28,TRBJ2-5,many,.,TGTGCCAGCAGGGGCCCAAAGCCTAGGGAGACCCAGTACTTC,CASRGPKPRETQYF
TRBV7-9,TRBJ1-5,few,.,TGTGCCAGCAGCTTAGGCGGTTCTACTCAGCCCCAGCATTTT,CASSLGGSTQPQHF
TRBV3-1,TRBJ2-6,.,.,TGTGCCAGCAGCCCAGGGGTTTTGGGGTCTGGGGCCAACGTCCTGACTTTC,CASSPGVLGSGANVLTF
TRBV3-1,TRBJ2-5,many,TRBD2,TGTGCCAGCAGCCAAAGGACTAGCGGGAGGGCCGTGGGGGAGACCCAGTACTTC,CASSQRTSGRAVGETQYF
TRBV12-3/TRBV12-4,TRBJ2-7,few,.,TGTGCCAGCACCGACAGGTATTACGAGCAGTACTTC,CASTDRYYEQYF
TRBV27,TRBJ2-1,.,.,TGTGCCAGCAGAACACTTCCCTCCTACAATGAGCAGTTCTTC,CASRTLPSYNEQFF
TRBV20-1,TRBJ2-7,.,.,TGCAGTGCTAGAGATGCGATAGCCCCCTCCTACGAGCAGTACTTC,CSARDAIAPSYEQYF
TRBV6-1,TRBJ2-5,many,.,TGTGCCAGCAGTTACCGGGTGGTTGGTGAGACCCAGTACTTC,CASSYRVVGETQYF
TRBV6-1,TRBJ1-6,few,.,TGTGCCAGCAGTGAATATGGCCCTAGCTCCTATAATTCACCCCTCCACTTT,CASSEYGPSSYNSPLHF
TRBV20-1,TRBJ1-3,few,.,TGCAGTGCAGGAGCAGTCTCTGGAAACACCATATATTTT,CSAGAVSGNTIYF
TRBV5-1,TRBJ2-5,few,.,TGCGCCAGCAGCCCCATGTCCGGGGAGTACCAAGAGACCCAGTACTTC,CASSPMSGEYQETQYF
TRBV30,TRBJ2-2,.,TRBD2,TGTGCCTGGGGTACTCCTTTTAGCGGGACCAACACCGGGGAGCTGTTTTTT,CAWGTPFSGTNTGELFF
TRBV4-1,TRBJ2-7,many,.,TGCGCCAGCAGCCAAGAAAGGGGCCTCTCCTACGAGCAGTACTTC,CASSQERGLSYEQYF
TRBV7-2,TRBJ2-2,few,.,TGTGCCAGCAGCGAAGGGACTGTACACACCGGGGAGCTGTTTTTT,CASSEGTVHTGELFF
TRBV28,TRBJ2-7,many,TRBD2,TGTGCCAGCAGACCCCCCGGGACTAGGGAACGCGAGCAGTACTTC,CASRPPGTREREQYF
TRBV18,TRBJ2-3,.,TRBD1,TGTGCCAGCTCACTCGAGACAGGGTCAGATACGCAGTATTTT,CASSLETGSDTQYF